This T cell receptor beta chain was sequenced in a study of T cells in Graves' hyperthyroidism and ophthalmopathy. Study-wide points: Blood also contained most expanded thyroid clonotypes above 0.001.

With respect to this clonotype: The antigen remains undetermined.

Hyperthyroidism, newly diagnosed and lasting under 2 months, affected patients aged 18 to 65. Amplified regions were TCR beta CDR3 sequences from RNA transcripts. The HTBI primer set was used in a first-round RT-PCR of the TCR CDR3. TCRdb used MiXCR to reprocess the multiplex PCR reads, holding one entry per CDR3 protein. Found here are fewer than 400,000 distinct CDR3 sequences, around a quarter of them singletons; the top ten hold around four fifths. The CDR3 contains 15 residues. Germline values: CDR1 LNHNV, CDR2 YYDKDF (reference sequence). After removal of 9 bases from V and 8 bases from J, the junction contained 14 bases not matched to a gene.

The specimen sequenced was blood. This rearrangement joins TRBV15 to TRBJ2-1, with TRBD2 matching over 9 bases. The receptor was derived from a man aged 50 to 59 with Graves' hyperthyroidism. Written as DNA, the CDR3 is TGTGCCACGTCCTTGGCGCGGGAGGGTGTTGATGAGCAGTTCTTC. Encoded protein: CATSLAREGVDEQFF. The full variable domain, completed using reference TRBV15 and TRBJ2-1, is DAMVIQNPRYQVTQFGKPVTLSCSQTLNHNVMYWYQQKSSQAPKLLFHYYDKDFNNEADTPDNFQSRRPNTSFCFLDIRSPGLGDTAMYLCATSLAREGVDEQFFGPGTRLTVL.